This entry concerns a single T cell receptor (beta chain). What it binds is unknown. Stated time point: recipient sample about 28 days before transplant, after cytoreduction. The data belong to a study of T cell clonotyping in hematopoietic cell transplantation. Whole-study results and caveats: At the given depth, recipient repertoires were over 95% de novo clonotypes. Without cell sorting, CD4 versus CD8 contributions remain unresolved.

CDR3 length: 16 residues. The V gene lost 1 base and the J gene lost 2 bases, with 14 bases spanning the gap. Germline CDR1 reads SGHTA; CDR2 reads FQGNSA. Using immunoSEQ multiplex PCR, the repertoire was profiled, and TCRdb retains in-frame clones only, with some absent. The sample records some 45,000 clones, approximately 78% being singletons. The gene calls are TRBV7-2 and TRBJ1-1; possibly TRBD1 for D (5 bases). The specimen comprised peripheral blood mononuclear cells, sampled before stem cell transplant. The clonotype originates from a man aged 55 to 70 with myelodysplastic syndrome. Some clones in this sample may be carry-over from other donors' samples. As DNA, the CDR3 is TGTGCCAGCAGCTTAGATATGGGGGGGGACAACACTGAAGCTTTCTTT. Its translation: CASSLDMGGDNTEAFF.